These T cell receptor beta chains were read from a single sample in a study of T cell changes during pregnancy in multiple sclerosis. Profiling relied on immunoSEQ multiplex PCR, and the TCRdb table lists in-frame clones only, not all of them. The repertoire holds 90,000 to 120,000 clones, with 85% to 95% as singletons. The input for sequencing was peripheral blood, taken in the third trimester of pregnancy. These receptors all stem from a female donor in good health, enrolled as a control in a pregnancy study. The CDR3 runs from the conserved cysteine through the conserved F or W. Fields, in order: V gene, clone size, D gene, J gene, CDR3 protein, CDR3 DNA. The D gene is left open where the match is weak. Size is stated for part of the rows, as once, few or many counts, or as a class when the clone is expanded.

>TRBV6-5|NA|NA|TRBJ1-5
CASSQYGGINQPQHF
TGTGCCAGCAGCCAGTACGGAGGAATAAATCAGCCCCAGCATTTT
>TRBV6-5|NA|TRBD1|TRBJ1-1
CASSTPGQGDTEAFF
TGTGCCAGCAGTACTCCCGGACAGGGAGACACTGAAGCTTTCTTT
>TRBV7-9|once|TRBD2|TRBJ2-3
CASSSTGLAGASTDTQYF
TGTGCCAGCAGCTCAACGGGGCTAGCGGGGGCCTCCACAGATACGCAGTATTTT
>TRBV12-1|NA|NA|TRBJ1-1
CASSFQRGYTEAFF
TGTGCCAGCAGCTTTCAAAGAGGGTACACTGAAGCTTTCTTT
>TRBV30|NA|NA|TRBJ1-1
CAWSPILENTEAFF
TGTGCCTGGAGCCCTATCCTCGAGAACACTGAAGCTTTCTTT
>TRBV6-5|once|TRBD1|TRBJ1-2
CASLIQGVDYGYTF
TGTGCCAGCCTAATCCAGGGGGTAGACTATGGCTACACCTTC
>TRBV30|NA|TRBD2|TRBJ2-5
CAWSTQGGETQYF
TGTGCCTGGAGTACCCAGGGAGGGGAGACCCAGTACTTC
>TRBV5-1|NA|TRBD1|TRBJ1-2
CASSQRQGDYGYTF
TGCGCCAGCAGCCAACGACAGGGAGACTATGGCTACACCTTC
>TRBV10-3|NA|TRBD1|TRBJ1-1
CAIRDRRDTEAFF
TGTGCCATCAGGGACAGGAGGGACACTGAAGCTTTCTTT
>TRBV4-3|NA|NA|TRBJ1-2
CASSQVGIEQGPSAYTF
TGCGCCAGCAGCCAAGTGGGTATCGAACAGGGCCCCTCCGCCTACACCTTC
>TRBV19|few|NA|TRBJ2-2
CASSLGLTGELFF
TGTGCCAGTAGCCTTGGCCTTACCGGGGAGCTGTTTTTT
>TRBV5-6|NA|TRBD1|TRBJ2-1
CASSLVGQGYNEQFF
TGTGCCAGCAGCTTGGTGGGACAGGGGTACAATGAGCAGTTCTTC
>TRBV5-5|NA|TRBD1|TRBJ1-2
CASSEGDSLINYGYTF
TGTGCCAGCAGCGAAGGGGACAGCCTAATTAACTATGGCTACACCTTC
>TRBV7-2|NA|TRBD2|TRBJ2-1
CASSLEGLGDNEQFF
TGTGCCAGCAGCTTAGAGGGACTAGGGGACAATGAGCAGTTCTTC
>TRBV20-1|NA|NA|TRBJ2-7
CSGGDTYEQYF
TGCAGCGGGGGAGATACCTACGAGCAGTACTTC
>TRBV6-5|NA|TRBD1|TRBJ1-1
CASSYRPGTAEAFF
TGTGCCAGCAGTTACCGCCCCGGGACAGCAGAAGCTTTCTTT
>TRBV7-3|NA|TRBD2|TRBJ2-2
CASSWGGGANTGELFF
TGTGCCAGCAGCTGGGGCGGGGGAGCGAACACCGGGGAGCTGTTTTTT
>TRBV9|NA|TRBD1|TRBJ1-2
CASSVGTGANYGYTF
TGTGCCAGCAGCGTAGGAACAGGGGCTAACTATGGCTACACCTTC
>TRBV7-2|NA|TRBD2|TRBJ2-7
CASSSRGSGGTYEQYF
TGTGCCAGCAGCTCCCGTGGTAGCGGGGGGACCTACGAGCAGTACTTC
>TRBV7-2|NA|TRBD1|TRBJ1-2
CASSPPGGPRGYTF
TGTGCCAGCAGCCCACCAGGGGGCCCGAGGGGCTACACCTTC
>TRBV7-9|NA|NA|TRBJ1-2
CASSLENDRTYGYTF
TGTGCCAGCAGCTTAGAAAATGACAGGACCTATGGCTACACCTTC
>TRBV30|NA|NA|TRBJ2-5
CAWSVIGQGRWETRYF
TGTGCCTGGAGTGTAATCGGCCAGGGGAGATGGGAGACCCGGTACTTC
>TRBV7-3|NA|TRBD2|TRBJ2-7
CASSPGLASSYEQYF
TGTGCCAGCAGCCCGGGACTAGCGAGCTCCTACGAGCAGTACTTC
>TRBV13|NA|NA|TRBJ1-2
CASSLGQASSPYGYTF
TGTGCCAGCAGCTTAGGGCAGGCCAGCAGCCCCTATGGCTACACCTTC
>TRBV25-1|NA|NA|TRBJ1-2
CASSEFTSGLHGYTF
TGTGCCAGCAGTGAATTTACGAGCGGACTCCATGGCTACACCTTC
>TRBV7-2|NA|TRBD1|TRBJ1-2
CASSPQGQEAYGYTF
TGTGCCAGCAGCCCTCAGGGACAGGAAGCCTATGGCTACACCTTC
>TRBV6-5|NA|NA|TRBJ2-1
CASRGNRDAYNEQFF
TGTGCCAGCAGGGGAAACAGGGACGCCTACAATGAGCAGTTCTTC
>TRBV25-1|NA|NA|TRBJ1-3
CASQVGGNSGNTIYF
TGTGCCAGCCAGGTCGGGGGTAACTCTGGAAACACCATATATTTT
>TRBV11-2|NA|TRBD2|TRBJ2-7
CASSPPGLPYEQYF
TGTGCCAGCAGCCCCCCGGGACTACCCTACGAGCAGTACTTC
>TRBV4-3|NA|NA|TRBJ1-3
CASSQGGLSSGNTIYF
TGCGCCAGCAGCCAAGGGGGGCTATCCTCTGGAAACACCATATATTTT
>TRBV9|NA|TRBD2|TRBJ2-1
CASSVEPLPIPAGGSNEQFF
TGTGCCAGCAGCGTAGAACCCCTCCCGATCCCAGCGGGGGGGAGCAATGAGCAGTTCTTC
>TRBV7-8|once|NA|TRBJ1-2
CASSLDAGIGGDDYGYTF
TGTGCCAGCAGCCTGGATGCCGGAATAGGGGGAGATGACTATGGCTACACCTTC
>TRBV5-6|once|TRBD1|TRBJ1-4
CASTLKGQGYATNEKLFF
TGTGCCAGCACCCTCAAGGGACAGGGGTATGCAACTAATGAAAAACTGTTTTTT
>TRBV4-2|NA|TRBD1|TRBJ2-7
CASSQLWGTGTSGSYEQYF
TGTGCCAGCAGCCAACTTTGGGGGACAGGGACATCGGGTTCCTACGAGCAGTACTTC
>TRBV6-6|NA|NA|TRBJ1-1
CASRQGVNTEAFF
TGTGCCAGCAGGCAAGGGGTGAACACTGAAGCTTTCTTT
>TRBV30|few|NA|TRBJ1-2
CAWSVWGDGYTF
TGTGCCTGGAGTGTGTGGGGCGACGGCTACACCTTC
>TRBV5-1|NA|TRBD2|TRBJ2-1
CASSLGPSGDNEQFF
TGCGCCAGCAGCTTGGGGCCTAGCGGGGACAATGAGCAGTTCTTC
>TRBV25-1|once|TRBD2|TRBJ2-1
CASSDPSGSGVYNEQFF
TGTGCCAGCAGTGACCCCAGCGGTAGCGGGGTCTACAATGAGCAGTTCTTC
>TRBV7-8|few|NA|TRBJ1-1
CASSTGTPEVAFF
TGTGCCAGCAGCACTGGGACACCGGAGGTGGCTTTCTTT
>TRBV5-1|NA|NA|TRBJ1-4
CASSLDVSATNEKLFF
TGCGCCAGCAGCTTGGATGTCAGTGCAACTAATGAAAAACTGTTTTTT
>TRBV7-2|NA|TRBD2|TRBJ2-7
CASSLVSGDSYEQYF
TGTGCCAGCAGCTTAGTTAGCGGGGACTCCTACGAGCAGTACTTC
>TRBV7-8|once|TRBD2|TRBJ2-3
CASSRTGLAGVTDTQYF
TGTGCCAGCAGCCGAACGGGACTAGCGGGGGTCACAGATACGCAGTATTTT
>TRBV29-1|NA|TRBD1|TRBJ2-1
CSVEAPGQGTSSYNEQFF
TGCAGCGTTGAAGCTCCGGGACAGGGGACGAGCTCCTACAATGAGCAGTTCTTC
>TRBV6-5|NA|NA|TRBJ2-7
CASSYDSQQYF
TGTGCCAGCAGTTACGACTCTCAGCAGTACTTC
>TRBV19|NA|NA|TRBJ2-2
CASSIGSQDTGELFF
TGTGCCAGTAGTATAGGCTCCCAGGACACCGGGGAGCTGTTTTTT
>TRBV5-1|NA|NA|TRBJ2-1
CASSTRPDTNNEQFF
TGCGCCAGCAGCACCCGACCGGATACTAACAATGAGCAGTTCTTC
>TRBV27|NA|TRBD1|TRBJ1-3
CASSETGTGNTIYF
TGTGCCAGCAGTGAGACAGGGACTGGAAACACCATATATTTT
>TRBV2|NA|NA|TRBJ1-2
CASSEGGRRGYTF
TGTGCCAGCAGTGAAGGGGGGCGGCGTGGCTACACCTTC
>TRBV11-1|NA|TRBD2|TRBJ2-3
CASSQIAGANTDTQYF
TGTGCCAGCAGCCAAATAGCGGGGGCCAATACAGATACGCAGTATTTT
>TRBV7-9|NA|NA|TRBJ1-1
CASSPTTGLPEAFF
TGTGCCAGCAGTCCGACCACAGGGTTGCCTGAAGCTTTCTTT
>TRBV5-4|few|TRBD2|TRBJ2-1
CASSRTSGSSYNEQFF
TGTGCCAGCAGCCGGACTAGCGGTAGCTCCTACAATGAGCAGTTCTTC
>TRBV18|NA|NA|TRBJ2-5
CASSPSGEETQYF
TGTGCCAGCTCACCATCAGGGGAAGAGACCCAGTACTTC
>TRBV2|NA|TRBD1|TRBJ1-5
CASLGTGGNQPQHF
TGTGCCAGCCTGGGGACAGGGGGCAATCAGCCCCAGCATTTT
>TRBV7-2|NA|NA|TRBJ2-3
CASNRLYGDTQYF
TGTGCCAGCAACAGGTTATATGGAGATACGCAGTATTTT
>TRBV5-1|NA|TRBD2|TRBJ2-3
CASSLRLGGISTDTQYF
TGCGCCAGCAGCTTGAGGCTGGGGGGGATTAGCACAGATACGCAGTATTTT
>TRBV7-9|NA|TRBD2|TRBJ2-1
CASSKGGGSPQSSRFF
TGTGCCAGCAGCAAAGGCGGGGGAAGCCCGCAATCCTCGAGGTTCTTC
>TRBV6-5|NA|NA|TRBJ1-4
CASTSGLNEKLFF
TGTGCCAGCACCTCGGGACTTAATGAAAAACTGTTTTTT
>TRBV7-8|NA|TRBD1|TRBJ1-1
CASSSGGEAFF
TGTGCCAGCAGCTCAGGGGGTGAAGCTTTCTTT
>TRBV11-2|NA|NA|TRBJ1-2
CASSLAGANYGYTF
TGTGCCAGCAGCCTTGCAGGGGCCAACTATGGCTACACCTTC
>TRBV6-1|NA|TRBD2|TRBJ2-1
CASSESQAGVYEQFF
TGTGCCAGCAGTGAATCGCAAGCGGGGGTCTATGAGCAGTTCTTC